These 30 T cell receptor beta chains came from one sample sequenced in a study of CD8 T cells in ankylosing spondylitis. Broader study findings: Characteristic of ankylosing spondylitis blood, it appeared, was a TCR beta motif comprising several highly homologous variants.

These receptors lack a known antigen. MiXCR, run by TCRdb on the 5' RACE reads, gives a single entry per CDR3 protein. The table records roughly 700,000 distinct CDR3 sequences, under 20% of them present only once. Input material: blood, either unsorted or a sorted T cell fraction (not recorded which). The receptors come from a male donor with ankylosing spondylitis.

The chain joins TRBV20-1 to TRBJ2-7, with TRBD1 identical over 7 bases. This CDR3 spans 14 amino acids. With 3 bases clipped from V and 1 base from J, the junction kept 6 bases outside the gene matches. Germline V gene lookup returns CDR1 DFQATT and CDR2 SNEGSKA (reference sequence). CDR3 region: CSARAGTVSYEQYF. CDR3 nucleotide sequence: TGCAGTGCTAGGGCCGGGACAGTTTCCTACGAGCAGTACTTC.

The CDR3 spells CSARDRASGYTF. In DNA, the CDR3 is TGCAGTGCTAGAGATCGGGCTAGCGGCTACACCTTC. This chain links TRBV20-1 with TRBJ1-2; D uncertain. The germline V and J ends were trimmed by 0 bases and 8 bases, with 10 bases remaining between them. The CDR3 contains 12 residues. Germline V lookup: CDR1 DFQATT, CDR2 SNEGSKA (reference sequence).

The V call is TRBV5-1, the J call TRBJ2-2; 8 bases fit TRBD1. J gave up 2 bases and V 3 bases, and 3 bases lay outside the gene matches. There are 15 residues in the CDR3. Germline V CDR1 and CDR2: SGHRS, YFSETQ. CDR3 DNA sequence: TGCGCCAGCAGCTGGGACAGGATCAACACCGGGGAGCTGTTTTTT. Its protein product is CASSWDRINTGELFF. The variable domain in full, with the rest retrieved from reference TRBV5-1 and TRBJ2-2, is KAGVTQTPRYLIKTRGQQVTLSCSPISGHRSVSWYQQTPGQGLQFLFEYFSETQRNKGNFPGRFSGRQFSNSRSEMNVSTLELGDSALYLCASSWDRINTGELFFGEGSRLTVL.

V gene TRBV29-1 combines with J gene TRBJ2-5, with D tentatively TRBD1 or TRBD2 (5 bases each). Germline lookup yields CDR1 SQVTM and CDR2 ANQGSEA. V was trimmed by 6 bases and J by 5 bases, leaving 19 bases between them. This CDR3 comprises 14 residues. The CDR3 nucleotides read TGCAGCGTGACCCCGACTCTATGGGGGGAGACCCAGTACTTC. Translated: CSVTPTLWGETQYF.

The V and J genes are TRBV9 and TRBJ2-1, with D tentatively TRBD2 (6 bases). The length of the CDR3 is 15 residues. In germline, CDR1 is SGDLS, CDR2 YYNGEE. The V end was cut by 3 bases, the J end by 4 bases, with 14 bases between. CDR3: CASSADSGVYNEQFF. Written as DNA, the CDR3 is TGTGCCAGCAGCGCTGATAGCGGAGTTTACAATGAGCAGTTCTTC.

This clonotype has more than one count but fewer than ten. V is TRBV20-1 and J is TRBJ1-6; D is possibly TRBD1 (5 bases). Trimming removed 6 bases from V and 6 bases from J, with 21 bases in between. The CDR3 runs 16 residues. Germline values: CDR1 DFQATT, CDR2 SNEGSKA (reference sequence). The CDR3 reads CSAPDGGENTNSPLHF. CDR3 coding DNA: TGCAGTGCCCCGGACGGGGGGGAGAATACTAATTCACCCCTCCACTTT.

In this sample, this clonotype turned up many times. The V and J genes are TRBV7-6 and TRBJ2-1; 7 bases agree with TRBD2. V was pared by 1 base and J by 0 bases, with 0 bases of the junction left unmatched. Germline CDR1 reads SGHVS; CDR2 reads FNYEAQ. The CDR3 consists of 15 residues. This CDR3 reads CASSLGTSSYNEQFF. In DNA, the CDR3 is TGTGCCAGCAGCTTAGGGACTAGCTCCTACAATGAGCAGTTCTTC.

This clonotype was picked up a small number of times. This chain joins TRBV20-1 and TRBJ2-1; 12 bases align to TRBD2. This CDR3 spans 16 amino acids. With 2 bases clipped from V and 4 bases from J, the junction kept 6 bases outside the gene matches. Germline V gives CDR1 DFQATT, CDR2 SNEGSKA (reference sequence). CDR3 region: CSARPSGRGVYNEQFF. The CDR3 nucleotides read TGCAGTGCTAGACCTAGCGGGAGGGGGGTTTACAATGAGCAGTTCTTC.

This clonotype was picked up one time. The V and J genes are TRBV7-6 and TRBJ2-7, with D perhaps given as TRBD1 or TRBD2 (5 bases each). Germline-derived CDR1 and CDR2 are SGHVS and FNYEAQ. This CDR3 comprises 16 residues. V gave up 1 base and J gave up 0 bases, with 13 bases separating them. CDR3 bases: TGTGCCAGCAGCTTAGGGGGGACGGCTAGCTCCTACGAGCAGTACTTC. This sequence encodes CASSLGGTASSYEQYF.

This clonotype appeared a few times. CDR3 bases: TGTGCCAGCAGCTTAGCGTCCGGGGCAATCGCAACTAATGAAAAACTGTTTTTT. This encodes CASSLASGAIATNEKLFF. V gene TRBV11-1 combines with J gene TRBJ1-4; possible D gene TRBD1, 5 bases. Germline CDR1 reads SGHAT; CDR2 reads FQDESV (reference sequence). The CDR3 extends over 18 amino acids. V dropped 0 bases and J dropped 0 bases, with 14 bases sitting between them.

This clonotype was counted a few times. This chain links TRBV5-1 with TRBJ2-3; TRBD1 matches at 9 bases. V trimming: 3 bases; J trimming: 5 bases; junction bases outside the gene matches: 4. Looked up from germline, CDR1 is SGHRS and CDR2 is YFSETQ. This CDR3 region has 14 residues. As DNA, the CDR3 is TGCGCCAGCAGCTGGGACAGGGTGATAGATACGCAGTATTTT. Translating it yields CASSWDRVIDTQYF.

V usage is TRBV2 and J usage is TRBJ1-1; 7 bases are a match to TRBD1. This CDR3 contains 15 residues. The V segment lost 6 bases and the J segment 11 bases; nucleotides outside the gene matches: 18. Per the germline V gene, CDR1 is SNHLY and CDR2 is FYNNEI. Written as DNA, the CDR3 is TGTGCCAGCAGCCCGAGGGCGGGAGGGGGCTTTCGGGCTTTCTTT. Its protein product is CASSPRAGGGFRAFF. The variable domain in full, completed from reference TRBV2 and TRBJ1-1, reads EPEVTQTPSHQVTQMGQEVILRCVPISNHLYFYWYRQILGQKVEFLVSFYNNEISEKSEIFDDQFSVERPDGSNFTLKIRSTKLEDSAMYFCASSPRAGGGFRAFFGQGTRLTVV.

In its sample, this clonotype was seen once. The chain couples TRBV4-2 to TRBJ2-1; D perhaps matches TRBD2 (5 bases). This CDR3 is built from 16 residues. V was clipped by 1 base and J by 5 bases, with 15 bases between them. Germline CDR1 is LGHNA and CDR2 is YNFKEQ. This chain's CDR3 is CASSQVWAGKDNEQFF. The CDR3 coding sequence is TGTGCCAGCAGCCAAGTCTGGGCCGGGAAAGACAATGAGCAGTTCTTC.

The table lists this clonotype with a few counts. The chain uses TRBV7-9 and TRBJ2-7; unclear D gene. Germline V CDR1 and CDR2: SEHNR, FQNEAQ (reference sequence). This CDR3 has 14 amino acids. Trimming removed 1 base from V and 2 bases from J, with 9 bases in between. The CDR3 bases are TGTGCCAGCAGCTTAGAAGCCACGACCTACGAGCAGTACTTC. Protein product: CASSLEATTYEQYF.

This clonotype occurred a few times. The J gene is TRBJ2-1, the V gene TRBV6-4; weak D call: TRBD1 (5 bases). The CDR3 is 13 residues long. Germline V gene lookup returns CDR1 MRHNA and CDR2 SNTAGT. Trimming stripped 2 bases from V and 8 bases from J, with 10 bases between. CDR3 region: CASSDGAPDEQFF. The CDR3 DNA sequence: TGTGCCAGCAGTGACGGGGCACCTGATGAGCAGTTCTTC.

This clonotype was seen at least ten times. The chain carries TRBV12-3 or TRBV12-4 and TRBJ2-3; the D is unclear. V dropped 3 bases and J dropped 0 bases, with 7 bases sitting between them. The CDR3 consists of 14 residues. The CDR3 DNA sequence: TGTGCCAGCAGTTTGTCTACTAGCACAGATACGCAGTATTTT. Translation gives CASSLSTSTDTQYF.

This clonotype was observed a handful of times. The V and J genes are TRBV5-1 and TRBJ2-1; the match to TRBD2 covers 10 bases. Germline V gene lookup returns CDR1 SGHRS and CDR2 YFSETQ. This CDR3 is built from 13 residues. The V and J ends lost 3 bases and 8 bases, in that order; junction bases with no gene match: 2. The CDR3, as DNA: TGCGCCAGCAGCTCAGCGGGAGGGTATGAGCAGTTCTTC. This sequence encodes CASSSAGGYEQFF. Full variable domain (remainder filled in from reference TRBV5-1 and TRBJ2-1): KAGVTQTPRYLIKTRGQQVTLSCSPISGHRSVSWYQQTPGQGLQFLFEYFSETQRNKGNFPGRFSGRQFSNSRSEMNVSTLELGDSALYLCASSSAGGYEQFFGPGTRLTVL.

The gene calls are TRBV6-1 and TRBJ1-1; a weak D match, TRBD1 (6 bases). CDR1 and CDR2 (germline): MNHNS, SASEGT. The CDR3 consists of 12 residues. Trimming shortened V by 2 bases and J by 10 bases, and 11 bases separated the two germline ends. As DNA, the CDR3 is TGTGCCAGCAGTGAAAGGGGGGAGAGAGCTTTCTTT. The encoded protein is CASSERGERAFF.

This rearrangement joins TRBV29-1 to TRBJ2-1, with 10 bases matching TRBD2. V lost 0 bases and J lost 0; bases outside the gene matches: 2. The CDR3 contains 16 residues. CDR1 and CDR2 from the germline V gene are SQVTM and ANQGSEA. The CDR3 region is CSVEEPSGSSYNEQFF. The CDR3 nucleotides are TGCAGCGTTGAAGAACCTAGCGGGAGCTCCTACAATGAGCAGTTCTTC.

A few counts support this clonotype. V gene TRBV10-3 combines with J gene TRBJ1-1; possible D gene TRBD1, 5 bases. V shed 6 bases and J shed 5 bases, with 13 bases lying between them. Germline values: CDR1 ENHRY, CDR2 SYGVKD. The CDR3 has 13 residues. Here the CDR3 reads CAIRLDKPTEAFF. CDR3 sequence (DNA): TGTGCCATCAGGCTGGACAAGCCTACTGAAGCTTTCTTT.

This clonotype was detected a few times. The genes are TRBV20-1 and TRBJ1-2, with D possibly TRBD1 on 5 matching bases. Trimming took off 3 bases at V and 8 bases at J, with 7 bases between the two ends. The CDR3 loop spans 10 amino acids. In germline, CDR1 is DFQATT, CDR2 SNEGSKA (reference sequence). CDR3 loop: CSASGGGYTF. CDR3 bases: TGCAGTGCTAGTGGGGGAGGCTACACCTTC.

This clonotype was seen more than once but under ten times. The genes are TRBV5-1 and TRBJ2-3; a weak D match, TRBD2 (5 bases). V was clipped by 7 bases and J by 6 bases, with 12 bases between them. CDR3 length equals 12 residues. Germline values: CDR1 SGHRS, CDR2 YFSETQ. CDR3 in DNA: TGCGCCAGCCGTGGGAGTTCCGATACGCAGTATTTT. Protein sequence: CASRGSSDTQYF.

The chain is built from TRBV5-1 and TRBJ2-5; D may be TRBD1 or TRBD2 (5 bases each). The CDR3 is made up of 14 amino acids. In germline, CDR1 is SGHRS, CDR2 YFSETQ. Trimming shortened V by 2 bases and J by 5 bases, and 13 bases separated the two germline ends. The CDR3 sequence: CASSFFPGPETQYF. CDR3 coding DNA: TGCGCCAGCAGCTTTTTTCCGGGGCCGGAGACCCAGTACTTC.

In its sample, this clonotype was seen a few times. This chain connects TRBV10-3 to TRBJ2-1; 8 nucleotides match TRBD1. V shed 2 bases, J shed 6 bases, and the junction held 12 bases outside the gene matches. The CDR3 is 17 residues long. Looked up from germline, CDR1 is ENHRY and CDR2 is SYGVKD. CDR3 in DNA: TGTGCCATCAGTGAGCCGACAGGGGCGCGCGGGTCCAATGAGCAGTTCTTC. Amino acids: CAISEPTGARGSNEQFF.

This clonotype was observed a handful of times. This chain connects TRBV20-1 to TRBJ2-7; 9 bases are a match to TRBD1. The trim removed 6 bases at V and 7 bases at J, leaving 10 bases unmatched. CDR3 length: 13 amino acids. The germline V gene encodes CDR1 DFQATT and CDR2 SNEGSKA (reference sequence). The CDR3 loop reads CSAPGTGSGEQYF. As DNA, the CDR3 is TGCAGTGCCCCCGGGACAGGGTCGGGGGAGCAGTACTTC.

J is TRBJ2-7 and V is TRBV3-1; 9 bases align to TRBD2. After removal of 6 bases from V and 7 bases from J, the junction contained 13 bases not matched to a gene. The germline gives CDR1 LGHDT, CDR2 YNNKEL (reference sequence). This CDR3 contains 15 residues. The CDR3 spells CASRSTSGRYNEQYF. In nucleotides, the CDR3 is TGTGCCAGCAGGTCCACTAGCGGGCGGTACAATGAGCAGTACTTC.

This clonotype was recorded a few times. CDR3 DNA: TGTGCCAGCAGCTCCAACCGACAGATCTATGGCTACACCTTC. This translates into CASSSNRQIYGYTF. The chain joins TRBV5-6 to TRBJ1-2, with a tentative D call TRBD1 (5 bases). Trimming pared 3 bases from V and 4 bases from J, leaving 13 bases between. The germline V gene encodes CDR1 SGHDT and CDR2 YYEEEE. The CDR3 covers 14 residues.

This clonotype was seen more than once but under ten times. The chain has TRBV12-3 or TRBV12-4 and TRBJ2-3, with D possibly being TRBD1 (5 bases). The CDR3 covers 14 residues. Trimming pared 1 base from V and 4 bases from J, leaving 9 bases between. In nucleotides, the CDR3 is TGTGCCAGCAGTTTAGGGGGCGGCTCAGATACGCAGTATTTT. Its protein product is CASSLGGGSDTQYF.

This clonotype turned up a few times. This chain joins TRBV4-3 and TRBJ2-1; 11 nucleotides match TRBD2. Germline CDR1 reads LGHNA; CDR2 reads YSLEER. The CDR3 sequence is 16 residues long. V dropped 2 bases and J dropped 4; count of bases not matched to a gene: 4. CDR3 protein: CASSQRGTSGYNEQFF. CDR3 DNA: TGCGCCAGCAGCCAAAGGGGGACTAGCGGTTACAATGAGCAGTTCTTC.

This clonotype was detected only a few times. This rearrangement joins TRBV20-1 to TRBJ2-1; no firm D call. CDR1 and CDR2 (germline): DFQATT, SNEGSKA (reference sequence). V gave up 5 bases and J gave up 2 bases, with 16 bases separating them. The CDR3 covers 15 residues. The chain's CDR3 is CSALPLSRTYNEQFF. CDR3 nucleotides: TGCAGTGCTCTCCCCCTCTCCCGGACCTACAATGAGCAGTTCTTC.